These 30 T cell receptor beta chains were all obtained from the same sample, sequenced in a study of blood T cells in healthy people across ages. Then a second PCR, running about 6 to 11 cycles, was carried out with a sample-barcoded 5' primer and a J-beta primer mix. TCRdb re-called the 5' RACE reads with MiXCR, one entry per CDR3 protein. Among 650,000 to 950,000 distinct CDR3 sequences listed, approximately 44% were seen once. The sequencing input was blood. The receptors originated from a man in his sixties in good health.

The rearrangement uses TRBV13 and TRBJ2-1, with 10 bases aligning to TRBD2. Germline lookup yields CDR1 PRHDT and CDR2 FYEKMQ (reference sequence). The ends lost 3 bases at V and 10 bases at J; junction bases unmatched: 3. The CDR3 extends over 13 amino acids. CDR3: CASSFTSGDEQFF. The DNA of the CDR3 is TGTGCCAGCAGCTTTACTAGCGGGGACGAGCAGTTCTTC.

The sample holds a few counts of this clonotype. In nucleotides, the CDR3 is TGTGCCAGCAGTGCCATACTAGCGACCCAAGAGACCCAGTACTTC. Protein: CASSAILATQETQYF. J is TRBJ2-5 and V is TRBV12-3 or TRBV12-4; 7 bases match TRBD2. This CDR3 spans 15 amino acids. V shed 5 bases and J 1 base; nucleotides not matched to a gene: 7.

This clonotype has only a few counts. V gene TRBV29-1 combines with J gene TRBJ2-5, with 8 positions matching TRBD1. The CDR3 is 13 residues long. The trim removed 5 bases at V and 1 base at J, leaving 3 bases unmatched. In germline, CDR1 is SQVTM, CDR2 ANQGSEA. CDR3 sequence (DNA): TGCAGCGTTAAGGGGACAGGCCAAGAGACCCAGTACTTC. As protein: CSVKGTGQETQYF.

As to this clonotype: One end of the junction fails to match germline, which may point to a read error. The J gene is TRBJ2-5, the V gene TRBV6-5; 7 bases fit TRBD1. CDR3 length: 13 residues. Germline-derived CDR1 and CDR2 are MNHEY and SVGAGI. CDR3 nucleotides: TGTGCCAGCAGTTTGGGACAGAAAGAGGCCCAGTACTTC. Its protein product is CASSLGQKEAQYF.

The genes are TRBV14 and TRBJ2-3; 8 bases agree with TRBD2. The germline V gene encodes CDR1 SGHDN and CDR2 FVKESK. J was trimmed by 4 bases and V by 4 bases; bases with no gene match: 10. CDR3 length: 16 amino acids. Written as DNA, the CDR3 is TGTGCCAGCAGCCCGCGACTAGCGAGGCGTTCAGATACGCAGTATTTT. The encoded protein is CASSPRLARRSDTQYF.

The chain links TRBV2 to TRBJ2-7, with TRBD1 matching 11 bases. With 2 bases clipped from V and 7 bases from J, the junction kept 7 bases outside the gene matches. Germline CDR1 is SNHLY and CDR2 is FYNNEI. CDR3 length equals 15 residues. CDR3 nucleotides: TGTGCCAGCAGTGAACCGGACAGGGGGCGGAAGGAGCAGTACTTC. Protein sequence: CASSEPDRGRKEQYF.

Comment on this clonotype: Relative to the germline gene, one junction end is altered; a read error may explain this. The gene calls are TRBV4-3 and TRBJ2-1; D is unresolved. Germline V CDR1 and CDR2: LGHNA, YSLEER. The CDR3 covers 14 residues. CDR3 sequence reads: CASNQEIRYNEQFF. CDR3 in DNA: TGCGCCAGCAACCAAGAAATTAGGTACAATGAGCAGTTCTTC.

The CDR3 spells CAWSTGQETQYF. The CDR3 DNA follows: TGTGCCTGGAGTACCGGCCAAGAGACCCAGTACTTC. The rearrangement joins TRBV30 to TRBJ2-5, with D unresolved. Deletions cut 2 bases from V and 1 base from J, with 5 bases between. This CDR3 spans 12 amino acids. Germline lookup yields CDR1 GTSNPN and CDR2 SVGIG (reference sequence).

The V and J genes are TRBV2 and TRBJ2-5; perhaps TRBD1 as D (5 bases). V dropped 5 bases and J dropped 2 bases, with 9 bases sitting between them. Germline-derived CDR1 and CDR2 are SNHLY and FYNNEI. The CDR3 is 13 residues long. CDR3 sequence: CASSPQVQETQYF. In nucleotides, the CDR3 is TGTGCCAGCAGTCCACAGGTTCAAGAGACCCAGTACTTC.

J is TRBJ1-4 and V is TRBV10-3; no clear D gene. From germline, CDR1 is ENHRY and CDR2 SYGVKD. The CDR3 loop spans 13 amino acids. V was shortened by 10 bases and J by 7 bases, with 16 bases between the two germline ends. The CDR3 loop is CATSPWAGEKLFF. Written as DNA, the CDR3 is TGTGCCACGAGCCCCTGGGCGGGTGAAAAACTGTTTTTT.

The J gene is TRBJ1-4, the V gene TRBV29-1; D perhaps matches TRBD1 (5 bases). Trimming removed 3 bases at V and 7 bases at J, with 15 bases between. The CDR3 contains 14 residues. Germline V CDR1 and CDR2: SQVTM, ANQGSEA. The CDR3 is CSVDSEGWGEKLFF. Written as DNA, the CDR3 is TGCAGCGTTGATTCGGAGGGGTGGGGTGAAAAACTGTTTTTT.

This clonotype was counted only a few times. CDR3 coding DNA: TGCGCCAGCAGCCAAGATTGGCAGGGCAATGGCTACACCTTC. This encodes CASSQDWQGNGYTF. The rearrangement uses TRBV4-1 and TRBJ1-2; TRBD1 is a possible D gene (5 bases). V lost 0 bases and J 6 bases, leaving 11 bases between the germline ends. The CDR3 is 14 residues long. Germline V lookup: CDR1 MGHRA, CDR2 YSYEKL.

Only one count was recorded for this clonotype. The rearrangement uses TRBV18 and TRBJ2-7; D uncertain. CDR1 is KGHSH, CDR2 LQKENI, per germline. Trimming removed 2 bases from V and 2 bases from J, with 13 bases in between. This CDR3 region has 15 residues. The CDR3 region has the DNA TGTGCCAGCTCACCATTCCATCTCGAAGCCTACGAGCAGTACTTC. It encodes CASSPFHLEAYEQYF.

The chain couples TRBV20-1 to TRBJ2-7; no firm D call. The CDR3 is 13 residues long. V lost 0 bases to trimming and J lost 0 bases, with 6 bases between them. Germline CDR1 and CDR2: DFQATT and SNEGSKA (reference sequence). The CDR3 DNA sequence: TGCAGTGCTAGAGAAGGACCCTCCTACGAGCAGTACTTC. Protein product: CSAREGPSYEQYF.

CDR3 sequence: CASQKEVDYNEQYF. The CDR3 DNA reads TGTGCCAGTCAAAAGGAGGTAGACTACAATGAGCAGTACTTC. The chain links TRBV2 to TRBJ2-1, with D perhaps TRBD2 (5 bases). The better agreement between TRBJ2-7 and the DNA end casts doubt on the J call. Germline-derived CDR1 and CDR2 are SNHLY and FYNNEI. CDR3 length: 14 amino acids.

The chain employs TRBV30 and TRBJ2-7; 9 bases agree with TRBD1. The germline V gene has CDR1 GTSNPN and CDR2 SVGIG (reference sequence). V shed 0 bases and J 3 bases; nucleotides not matched to a gene: 9. The CDR3 is 16 amino acids. The CDR3 bases are TGTGCCTGGAGTGTCATTGGGACAGGGTATCGCTACGAGCAGTACTTC. Protein product: CAWSVIGTGYRYEQYF.

The chain links TRBV19 to TRBJ2-7, with 8 bases that match TRBD1. V shed 10 bases, J shed 1 base, and the junction held 9 bases outside the gene matches. This CDR3 is 14 amino acids long. In germline, CDR1 is LNHDA, CDR2 SQIVND (reference sequence). CDR3 nucleotide sequence: TGTGCCACCTCCCCGGGACAGGATTCCTACGAGCAGTACTTC. Its protein product is CATSPGQDSYEQYF.

The rearrangement uses TRBV28 and TRBJ2-4; maybe TRBD1 (6 bases). This CDR3 comprises 17 residues. CDR1 and CDR2 from the germline V gene are MDHEN and SYDVKM. Trimming pared 6 bases from V and 0 bases from J, leaving 18 bases between. CDR3 residues: CASREVKYREAKNIQYF. Here the CDR3 DNA reads TGTGCCAGCAGGGAAGTAAAGTACAGGGAAGCCAAAAACATTCAGTACTTC.

This clonotype has at least ten counts. The chain joins TRBV4-3 to TRBJ2-7; perhaps TRBD1 as D (5 bases). The CDR3 is 14 residues long. Trimming left V 0 bases short and J 7 bases short, with 13 bases between. Germline V gene lookup returns CDR1 LGHNA and CDR2 YSLEER. CDR3 sequence: CASSQETAAREQYF. CDR3 nucleotides: TGCGCCAGCAGCCAAGAGACAGCCGCGCGGGAGCAGTACTTC.

The V gene is TRBV18, the J gene TRBJ1-5; possibly TRBD1 for D (5 bases). The V gene lost 0 bases and the J gene lost 5 bases, with 11 bases spanning the gap. The germline V gene has CDR1 KGHSH and CDR2 LQKENI. The CDR3 runs to 15 residues. The CDR3 DNA follows: TGTGCCAGCTCACCACCGGGGGGTATGGATCAGCCCCAGCATTTT. Translation: CASSPPGGMDQPQHF.

V usage is TRBV21-1 and J usage is TRBJ2-3; the table's D call TRBD1 went unverified against the DNA. TRBV21-1 is a pseudogene segment. This CDR3 has 15 residues. DNA of the CDR3: TGTGCCAGCAGACCCGCCGGGGTGGGCACAGATACGCAGTATTTT. It specifies CASRPAGVGTDTQYF.

The chain recombines TRBV12-5 with TRBJ2-3; a weak D match, TRBD1 (5 bases). This CDR3 spans 15 amino acids. The germline V and J ends were trimmed by 1 base and 11 bases, with 19 bases remaining between them. Germline CDR1 and CDR2: LGHNT and FRNRAP. The CDR3 is CASGLGTTITDLQYF. The CDR3 DNA reads TGTGCTAGTGGTTTGGGGACAACGATCACAGATTTGCAGTATTTT.

This clonotype was seen a handful of times. The chain couples TRBV9 to TRBJ1-5; D unclear. This CDR3 contains 15 residues. The V end was cut by 0 bases, the J end by 1 base, with 8 bases between. Germline CDR1 reads SGDLS; CDR2 reads YYNGEE. CDR3 region: CASSVDDRSNQPQHF. The CDR3 bases are TGTGCCAGCAGCGTAGACGATCGGAGCAATCAGCCCCAGCATTTT.

This clonotype was seen many times. A much larger clone lies a single base off, so this may be a read error. This rearrangement joins TRBV7-8 to TRBJ2-5; 10 positions match TRBD2. J gave up 11 bases and V 4 bases, and 13 bases lay outside the gene matches. CDR1 is SGHVS and CDR2 is FQNEAQ in the germline V gene. There are 15 residues in the CDR3. CDR3: CASSSASGGVREQYF. CDR3 nucleotide sequence: TGTGCCAGCAGCTCGGCTAGCGGGGGCGTCAGGGAGCAGTACTTC.

This clonotype has a handful of counts. J is TRBJ2-7 and V is TRBV3-1, with D possibly called TRBD1 or TRBD2 (5 bases each). The CDR3 has 16 residues. Germline lookup yields CDR1 LGHDT and CDR2 YNNKEL (reference sequence). Trimming took off 4 bases at V and 4 bases at J, with 20 bases between the two ends. The CDR3 loop is CASSPRTRDPGYEQYF. CDR3 nucleotide sequence: TGTGCCAGCAGCCCCCGTACACGGGACCCCGGGTACGAGCAGTACTTC.

V usage is TRBV6-5 and J usage is TRBJ1-2; 8 bases are a match to TRBD1. The CDR3 sequence is 16 residues long. Germline assignment: CDR1 MNHEY and CDR2 SVGAGI. J lost 6 bases, V lost 5 bases, and 14 bases had no gene match. The DNA of the CDR3 is TGTGCCAGCAGTAACCGGGACAGGCATCTTTTGGATGGCTACACCTTC. It specifies CASSNRDRHLLDGYTF.

The rearrangement joins TRBV18 to TRBJ1-2, with D uncertain. Germline V CDR1 and CDR2: KGHSH, LQKENI. This CDR3 has 11 amino acids. The germline V and J ends were trimmed by 3 bases and 8 bases, with 7 bases remaining between them. DNA of the CDR3: TGTGCCAGCTCACCGCTCGAGGGCTACACCTTC. Its translation: CASSPLEGYTF. The variable domain in full, with the rest retrieved from reference TRBV18 and TRBJ1-2, is NAGVMQNPRHLVRRRGQEARLRCSPMKGHSHVYWYRQLPEEGLKFMVYLQKENIIDESGMPKERFSAEFPKEGPSILRIQQVVRGDSAAYFCASSPLEGYTFGSGTRLTVV.

V gene TRBV3-1 combines with J gene TRBJ2-1; TRBD2 matches 12 bases. Per germline, CDR1 LGHDT and CDR2 YNNKEL (reference sequence). The length of the CDR3 is 15 residues. The J segment lost 7 bases and the V segment lost 4 bases, leaving 5 bases of the junction unmatched. The CDR3 spells CASSPSGGARNEQFF. DNA for the CDR3: TGTGCCAGCAGCCCTAGCGGGGGGGCGCGAAATGAGCAGTTCTTC.

In its sample, this clonotype was seen once. This chain joins TRBV20-1 and TRBJ2-1; no clear D. The J call may be wrong; the DNA end is better matched by TRBJ2-7. The length of the CDR3 is 11 residues. Germline V gives CDR1 DFQATT, CDR2 SNEGSKA (reference sequence). CDR3 DNA: TGCAGTGCTACAGATTACAATGAGCAGTACTTC. Encoded protein: CSATDYNEQYF.

This clonotype has more than one count but fewer than ten. The rearrangement joins TRBV4-3 to TRBJ2-6, with D uncertain. This CDR3 is 19 amino acids long. From germline, CDR1 is LGHNA and CDR2 YSLEER. Trimming stripped 0 bases from V and 1 base from J, with 16 bases between. CDR3 amino acids: CASSQDGPKLISGANVLTF. Here the CDR3 DNA reads TGCGCCAGCAGCCAAGATGGGCCTAAGCTCATATCTGGGGCCAACGTCCTGACTTTC.